One and the same sample provided the 16 T cell receptor beta chains below, sequenced in a study of OX40 agonist ivuxolimab in advanced cancers. This table comes from immunoSEQ multiplex PCR, and its TCRdb copy is limited to in-frame clones, with some not included. The sample includes 50,000 or so clones, around four fifths of them seen just once. Sequences were derived from CD4+ or CD8+ T cells sorted from blood, sampled in a trial of the OX40 agonist ivuxolimab. Receptors originate from an adult with an advanced solid tumor such as melanoma, head and neck, liver or kidney cancer.

This chain links TRBV11-2 with TRBJ2-7, with 10 nucleotides matching TRBD1. The CDR3 length is 15 residues. Germline V gene lookup returns CDR1 SGHAT and CDR2 FQNNGV. V was clipped by 1 base and J by 4 bases; unmatched bases: 4. The CDR3 protein is CASSLGTGGPYEQYF. The DNA for the CDR3 is TGTGCCAGCAGCTTAGGGACAGGGGGGCCGTACGAGCAGTACTTC. The variable domain in full, completed from reference TRBV11-2 and TRBJ2-7, reads EAGVAQSPRYKIIEKRQSVAFWCNPISGHATLYWYQQILGQGPKLLIQFQNNGVVDDSQLPKDRFSAERLKGVDSTLKIQPAKLEDSAVYLCASSLGTGGPYEQYFGPGTRLTVT.

V usage is TRBV7-2 and J usage is TRBJ1-1, with a tentative D call TRBD1 (5 bases). Germline lookup yields CDR1 SGHTA and CDR2 FQGNSA. The CDR3 consists of 13 residues. Trimming took 3 bases from V and 6 from J, leaving 11 bases between them. The CDR3 nucleotides read TGTGCCAGCAGCTTTTCAGGGTTCGCTGAAGCTTTCTTT. It codes for CASSFSGFAEAFF. Together with reference TRBV7-2 and TRBJ1-1, the CDR3 gives the full variable domain: GAGVSQSPSNKVTEKGKDVELRCDPISGHTALYWYRQSLGQGLEFLIYFQGNSAPDKSGLPSDRFSAERTGGSVSTLTIQRTQQEDSAVYLCASSFSGFAEAFFGQGTRLTVV.

About this clone itself: Other DNA sequences in this sample translate to the same CDR3. This sequence joins TRBV20-1 and TRBJ2-3; D gene uncertain. CDR1 is DFQATT, CDR2 SNEGSKA, per germline (reference sequence). The germline V and J ends were trimmed by 5 bases and 3 bases, with 6 bases remaining between them. The CDR3 totals 11 residues. The CDR3 reads CSARKTDTQYF. In DNA, the CDR3 is TGCAGTGCTCGGAAAACAGATACGCAGTATTTT.

A few counts support this clone. Other DNA sequences in this specimen translate into the identical CDR3. This rearrangement joins TRBV10-3 to TRBJ1-1; the match to TRBD1 covers 7 bases. The CDR3 is 14 amino acids. Germline CDR1 reads ENHRY; CDR2 reads SYGVKD. Germline trimming cut 6 bases from V and 1 base from J; bases unmatched to any gene: 5. The CDR3 nucleotides are TGTGCCATCAGGGACAGGCTCGAGAACACTGAAGCTTTCTTT. Protein product: CAIRDRLENTEAFF.

The rearrangement uses TRBV7-9 and TRBJ1-1, with D unresolved. V lost 2 bases to trimming and J lost 0 bases, with 7 bases between them. Per germline, CDR1 SEHNR and CDR2 FQNEAQ (reference sequence). The CDR3 length is 14 residues. Here the CDR3 reads CASSLSAMNTEAFF. Here the CDR3 DNA reads TGTGCCAGCAGCTTATCGGCAATGAACACTGAAGCTTTCTTT.

The chain is built from TRBV19 and TRBJ1-2; 10 bases line up with TRBD1. Per germline, CDR1 LNHDA and CDR2 SQIVND (reference sequence). The V and J ends lost 1 base and 8 bases, in that order; junction bases with no gene match: 7. The CDR3 spans 15 residues. The CDR3 DNA reads TGTGCCAGTAGTATAGTCGAGAGACAGGGGGCCGGCTACACCTTC. This gives the protein CASSIVERQGAGYTF.

J is TRBJ1-5 and V is TRBV2; D possibly corresponds to TRBD1 (5 bases). The V gene lost 3 bases and the J gene lost 1 base, with 13 bases spanning the gap. The CDR3 is made up of 16 amino acids. CDR1 is SNHLY and CDR2 is FYNNEI in the germline V gene. In nucleotides, the CDR3 is TGTGCCAGCAGTGAGGGGGGGTTAAGGAGCAATCAGCCCCAGCATTTT. It specifies CASSEGGLRSNQPQHF.

CDR3 amino acids: CASSRAGAAEQYV. CDR3 DNA sequence: TGTGCCAGCAGTCGTGCGGGGGCGGCAGAGCAGTACGTC. The rearrangement uses TRBV27 and TRBJ2-7; a weak D match, TRBD2 (7 bases). The CDR3 loop spans 13 amino acids. V was clipped by 5 bases and J by 7 bases, with 15 bases between them. The germline gives CDR1 MNHEY, CDR2 SMNVEV (reference sequence).

This clone was seen just once. Written as DNA, the CDR3 is TGCAGCGTTCCTAGCGGAAACTCCTACAATGAGCAGTTCTTC. Translated, it gives CSVPSGNSYNEQFF. The rearrangement joins TRBV29-1 to TRBJ2-1; 7 bases match TRBD2. The CDR3 contains 14 residues. Germline trimming cut 5 bases from V and 0 bases from J; bases unmatched to any gene: 4. Germline V gene data show CDR1 as SQVTM and CDR2 as ANQGSEA.

The V gene is TRBV6-5, the J gene TRBJ2-5; 8 bases line up with TRBD1. Germline V gene sequence: CDR1 MNHEY, CDR2 SVGAGI. After removal of 4 bases from V and 5 bases from J, the junction contained 3 bases not matched to a gene. The CDR3 is made up of 13 amino acids. CDR3: CASSLDRDETQYF. The CDR3 DNA follows: TGTGCCAGCAGTTTGGACAGGGATGAGACCCAGTACTTC.

This sequence joins TRBV2 and TRBJ2-1, with D perhaps matching TRBD1 or TRBD2 (5 bases each). This CDR3 is built from 14 residues. V was pared by 3 bases and J by 8 bases, with 14 bases between. Germline CDR1 reads SNHLY; CDR2 reads FYNNEI. This chain's CDR3 is CASSDGTTPDEQFF. CDR3 coding DNA: TGTGCCAGCAGTGATGGGACCACACCCGATGAGCAGTTCTTC.

J is TRBJ1-2 and V is TRBV28, with D unresolved. Trimming shortened V by 7 bases and J by 2 bases, and 5 bases separated the two germline ends. This CDR3 region has 11 residues. The germline CDR1 and CDR2 sequences are MDHEN and SYDVKM. The CDR3 spells CASNSNYGYTF. CDR3 nucleotide sequence: TGTGCCAGCAATTCAAACTATGGCTACACCTTC.

This chain links TRBV29-1 with TRBJ2-1; 9 nucleotides align to TRBD1. This CDR3 spans 15 amino acids. Germline CDR1 is SQVTM and CDR2 is ANQGSEA. Losses at the gene ends were 4 bases for V and 7 bases for J; bases not matched to a gene: 11. CDR3 loop: CSVGKIQGASNEQFF. Here the CDR3 DNA reads TGCAGCGTTGGGAAAATACAGGGGGCGTCGAATGAGCAGTTCTTC.

The chain couples TRBV7-9 to TRBJ1-2, with 10 bases fitting TRBD1. J was trimmed by 8 bases and V by 3 bases; bases with no gene match: 3. Per germline, CDR1 SEHNR and CDR2 FQNEAQ (reference sequence). This CDR3 contains 13 residues. The CDR3 loop is CASSFTTGGGYTF. CDR3 coding DNA: TGTGCCAGCAGCTTCACGACAGGGGGCGGCTACACCTTC.

CDR3 coding DNA: TGCGCCAGCAGCTTGGACGGCTCTCGGGGCTACACCTTC. Its protein is CASSLDGSRGYTF. The chain recombines TRBV5-1 with TRBJ1-2; D gene unclear. Germline V lookup: CDR1 SGHRS, CDR2 YFSETQ. V shed 0 bases and J shed 8 bases, with 11 bases lying between them. The CDR3 runs 13 residues.

This clone was seen just once. This rearrangement joins TRBV2 to TRBJ1-6; D possibly corresponds to TRBD1 (5 bases). Germline assignment: CDR1 SNHLY and CDR2 FYNNEI. This CDR3 is built from 14 residues. V shed 3 bases and J shed 6 bases, with 9 bases lying between them. The CDR3 spells CASSDRQGNSPLHF. The CDR3 region has the DNA TGTGCCAGCAGTGATCGGCAGGGTAATTCACCCCTCCACTTT. The full variable domain, completed using reference TRBV2 and TRBJ1-6, is EPEVTQTPSHQVTQMGQEVILRCVPISNHLYFYWYRQILGQKVEFLVSFYNNEISEKSEIFDDQFSVERPDGSNFTLKIRSTKLEDSAMYFCASSDRQGNSPLHFGNGTRLTVT.